What follows are 8 T cell receptor beta chains derived from one specimen sequenced in a study of blood T cell repertoires in COVID-19. The repertoire was sequenced with immunoSEQ multiplex PCR; TCRdb's copy has only in-frame clones and lacks some. The repertoire holds roughly 290,000 clones, with around 82% as singletons. Source material: peripheral blood. Receptors originate from a person aged 65 to 85 with COVID-19, enrolled during active disease.

This chain joins TRBV19 and TRBJ1-4, with a tentative D call TRBD1 (6 bases). V dropped 5 bases and J dropped 3 bases, with 10 bases sitting between them. This CDR3 has 14 residues. Germline CDR1 is LNHDA and CDR2 is SQIVND (reference sequence). CDR3 nucleotide sequence: TGTGCCAGTAGTCCACAGGGTGCTAATGAAAAACTGTTTTTT. Translating it yields CASSPQGANEKLFF.

The chain combines TRBV28 with TRBJ2-7; possible D gene TRBD1, 6 bases. Germline lookup yields CDR1 MDHEN and CDR2 SYDVKM. CDR3 length: 15 amino acids. Trimming pared 6 bases from V and 2 bases from J, leaving 17 bases between. This CDR3 reads CASRKPTDRPYEQYF. DNA for the CDR3: TGTGCCAGCAGAAAACCAACCGACAGGCCCTACGAGCAGTACTTC.

The genes are TRBV6-5 and TRBJ2-5, with 7 nucleotides matching TRBD2. Germline V gene data show CDR1 as MNHEY and CDR2 as SVGAGI. The CDR3 loop spans 13 amino acids. The trim removed 8 bases at V and 4 bases at J, leaving 7 bases unmatched. DNA for the CDR3: TGTGCCAGCCTAGTCCCGGGGGGAGAGACCCAGTACTTC. Translated: CASLVPGGETQYF.

The chain combines TRBV6-6 with TRBJ2-5, with 7 bases identical to TRBD2. Trimming cost V 5 bases and J 5 bases; bases outside gene matches: 11. Germline lookup yields CDR1 MNHNY and CDR2 SVGAGI (reference sequence). This CDR3 is 15 amino acids long. This chain's CDR3 is CASSQTSATRETQYF. In DNA form, the CDR3 reads TGTGCCAGCAGTCAAACTAGCGCGACTAGGGAGACCCAGTACTTC.

The chain is built from TRBV3-1 (or the pseudogene TRBV3-2) and TRBJ2-5; maybe TRBD1 (5 bases). The CDR3 runs 13 residues. Trimming stripped 5 bases from V and 5 bases from J, with 12 bases between. CDR1 is LGHDT and CDR2 is YNNKEL in the germline V gene (reference sequence). The CDR3 sequence is CASSTTGRETQYF. The CDR3 DNA sequence: TGTGCCAGCAGCACCACAGGACGGGAGACCCAGTACTTC.

V gene TRBV6-5 combines with J gene TRBJ1-5; D is perhaps TRBD1 (5 bases). CDR1 is MNHEY, CDR2 SVGAGI, per germline. V gave up 4 bases and J gave up 5 bases, with 12 bases separating them. CDR3 length equals 14 residues. Here the CDR3 DNA reads TGTGCCAGCAGTTCCCGGACACCTCATCAGCCCCAGCATTTT. As protein: CASSSRTPHQPQHF.

This clone was seen only once. The rearrangement joins TRBV7-9 to TRBJ1-6; 7 nucleotides align to TRBD1. The junction had 9 bases not matched to a gene; V was cut back by 5 bases and J by 5 bases. Germline CDR1 and CDR2: SEHNR and FQNEAQ (reference sequence). The CDR3 has 16 amino acids. Written as DNA, the CDR3 is TGTGCCAGCAGCGAACGACAGGGTTTGGATAATTCACCCCTCCACTTT. It translates to CASSERQGLDNSPLHF.

This chain uses TRBV6-5 with TRBJ1-2; TRBD1 might be the D (5 bases). The CDR3 runs 15 residues. Between the trimmed V and J ends, which lost 6 bases and 7 bases, there was a span of 21 bases. The germline V gene has CDR1 MNHEY and CDR2 SVGAGI. CDR3 loop: CASRSQGLEGGGYTF. The CDR3 region has the DNA TGTGCCAGCAGGTCCCAGGGTCTGGAGGGAGGTGGCTACACCTTC.